These 31 T cell receptor beta chains were all obtained from the same sample, sequenced in a study of blood T cell repertoires in COVID-19. Clones were sequenced by immunoSEQ multiplex PCR, and TCRdb holds only the in-frame ones, with some missing. The sample lists fewer than 200,000 clones; almost 85% were seen once. The sequenced sample consisted of peripheral blood. The receptors shown here come from a man in his forties who had recovered from COVID-19.

The chain is built from TRBV19 and TRBJ2-4, with TRBD1 identical over 10 bases. CDR1 and CDR2 from the germline V gene are LNHDA and SQIVND (reference sequence). The J segment lost 6 bases and the V segment lost 6 bases, leaving 8 bases of the junction unmatched. The CDR3 length is 15 residues. The CDR3 sequence: CASRGEGQGPNIQYF. The CDR3 region has the DNA TGTGCCAGTAGGGGAGAGGGACAGGGGCCAAACATTCAGTACTTC.

This clone was detected a few times. The chain uses TRBV28 and TRBJ1-6; possible D gene TRBD1, 6 bases. Germline values: CDR1 MDHEN, CDR2 SYDVKM. Trimming cost V 5 bases and J 7 bases, with 12 bases left between them. This CDR3 has 14 residues. As DNA, the CDR3 is TGTGCCAGCAGTCTAACAGGGTTCAATTCACCCCTCCACTTT. Its translation: CASSLTGFNSPLHF.

The gene calls are TRBV5-1 and TRBJ2-1, with no clear D. Germline V CDR1 and CDR2: SGHRS, YFSETQ. Trimming cost V 0 bases and J 14 bases, with 9 bases left between them. The CDR3 is 11 residues long. The DNA of the CDR3 is TGCGCCAGCAGCTTGGATGTAGTTAAGTTCTTC. The encoded protein is CASSLDVVKFF.

The V and J genes are TRBV6-5 and TRBJ1-1, with D tentatively TRBD1 (6 bases). V lost 7 bases and J 5 bases, leaving 17 bases between the germline ends. Germline CDR1 MNHEY, CDR2 SVGAGI. The CDR3 length is 14 residues. CDR3 protein: CASKKYREATEAFF. CDR3 DNA sequence: TGTGCCAGCAAAAAGTACAGGGAAGCAACTGAAGCTTTCTTT.

J is TRBJ1-3 and V is TRBV4-1; 9 positions match TRBD1. After removal of 4 bases from V and 0 bases from J, the junction contained 7 bases not matched to a gene. The germline V gene has CDR1 MGHRA and CDR2 YSYEKL. This CDR3 is 17 amino acids long. The DNA of the CDR3 is TGCGCCAGCAGCCCCCTCCGGGACAGGGCCTCTGGAAACACCATATATTTT. Residues: CASSPLRDRASGNTIYF.

The chain has TRBV4-3 and TRBJ1-1; D unclear. The CDR3 is 18 residues long. V shed 0 bases and J shed 0 bases, with 17 bases lying between them. From germline, CDR1 is LGHNA and CDR2 YSLEER. CDR3 sequence reads: CASSQEPESRGMNTEAFF. CDR3 coding DNA: TGCGCCAGCAGCCAAGAGCCAGAATCCCGGGGAATGAACACTGAAGCTTTCTTT.

The genes are TRBV6-2 or TRBV6-3 and TRBJ2-1, with TRBD1 matching over 8 bases. Germline CDR1 and CDR2: MNHEY and SVGEGT. V lost 6 bases and J lost 9; bases outside the gene matches: 10. CDR3 size: 14 residues. This chain's CDR3 is CASSPGQGWGEQFF. The CDR3 DNA follows: TGTGCCAGCAGCCCCGGACAGGGTTGGGGTGAGCAGTTCTTC.

The gene calls are TRBV5-6 and TRBJ1-1, with TRBD1 matching 9 bases. Per the germline V gene, CDR1 is SGHDT and CDR2 is YYEEEE. Losses at the gene ends were 4 bases for V and 10 bases for J; bases not matched to a gene: 14. CDR3 length equals 15 residues. For the CDR3, the DNA is TGTGCCAGCAGCCCCGGACCGGGACAGGGTTTGGTAGCTTTCTTT. Translating it yields CASSPGPGQGLVAFF.

The rearrangement joins TRBV7-2 to TRBJ2-3, with 8 nucleotides matching TRBD1. Germline V gene data show CDR1 as SGHTA and CDR2 as FQGNSA. The CDR3 runs 13 residues. Trimming took 6 bases from V and 4 from J; bases not matched to a gene: 3. CDR3 loop: CASSSGGADTQYF. CDR3 bases: TGTGCCAGCAGTTCAGGGGGCGCAGATACGCAGTATTTT. Complete variable domain (other parts from reference TRBV7-2 and TRBJ2-3): GAGVSQSPSNKVTEKGKDVELRCDPISGHTALYWYRQSLGQGLEFLIYFQGNSAPDKSGLPSDRFSAERTGGSVSTLTIQRTQQEDSAVYLCASSSGGADTQYFGPGTRLTVL.

This sequence joins TRBV2 and TRBJ2-5; D remains unclear. V gave up 7 bases and J gave up 5 bases, with 8 bases separating them. The CDR3 loop spans 11 amino acids. Germline-derived CDR1 and CDR2 are SNHLY and FYNNEI. This CDR3 is CASTLGETQYF. DNA for the CDR3: TGTGCCAGCACTCTCGGTGAGACCCAGTACTTC. The whole variable domain, filled in from reference TRBV2 and TRBJ2-5, reads EPEVTQTPSHQVTQMGQEVILRCVPISNHLYFYWYRQILGQKVEFLVSFYNNEISEKSEIFDDQFSVERPDGSNFTLKIRSTKLEDSAMYFCASTLGETQYFGPGTRLLVL.

The V and J genes are TRBV6-1 and TRBJ2-1, with D perhaps TRBD1 (5 bases). The germline CDR1 and CDR2 sequences are MNHNS and SASEGT. This CDR3 contains 15 residues. The V gene lost 1 base and the J gene lost 11 bases, with 18 bases spanning the gap. For the CDR3, the DNA is TGTGCCAGCAGTGAAGTACTCGGCAGGGAAATGCAGCAGTTCTTC. Encoded protein: CASSEVLGREMQQFF.

This clone was counted a single time. This rearrangement joins TRBV7-6 to TRBJ2-7, with TRBD1 matching 7 bases. CDR3 length: 15 residues. CDR1 SGHVS and CDR2 FNYEAQ come from the germline V gene. V shed 0 bases, J shed 5 bases, and the junction held 7 bases outside the gene matches. CDR3 nucleotide sequence: TGTGCCAGCAGCTTAGCGACAGGGACGGGGCACGAGCAGTACTTC. Amino acids: CASSLATGTGHEQYF.

The V call is TRBV18, the J call TRBJ1-2, with 8 bases that match TRBD1. CDR3 length equals 16 residues. The V segment lost 5 bases and the J segment 1 base; nucleotides outside the gene matches: 9. In germline, CDR1 is KGHSH, CDR2 LQKENI. CDR3 sequence: CASSSQTGDINYGYTF. CDR3 DNA: TGTGCCAGCTCATCTCAGACAGGGGATATTAACTATGGCTACACCTTC.

The genes are TRBV10-3 and TRBJ2-3, with 8 bases that match TRBD1. The CDR3 consists of 14 residues. The V gene end was trimmed by 8 bases and the J gene end by 2 bases; junction bases not matched to a gene: 6. The germline gives CDR1 ENHRY, CDR2 SYGVKD. CDR3: CAISRDRFTDTQYF. The CDR3 nucleotides read TGTGCCATCTCCCGGGACAGGTTCACAGATACGCAGTATTTT.

The chain joins TRBV5-1 to TRBJ2-7, with 10 nucleotides matching TRBD1. This CDR3 contains 15 residues. V lost 3 bases to trimming and J lost 4 bases; unmatched junction nucleotides: 7. In germline, CDR1 is SGHRS, CDR2 YFSETQ. Here the CDR3 reads CASSSPTGGRYEQYF. The CDR3 region has the DNA TGCGCCAGCAGCTCACCGACAGGGGGCAGGTACGAGCAGTACTTC. Drawing the rest from reference TRBV5-1 and TRBJ2-7, the complete variable domain is KAGVTQTPRYLIKTRGQQVTLSCSPISGHRSVSWYQQTPGQGLQFLFEYFSETQRNKGNFPGRFSGRQFSNSRSEMNVSTLELGDSALYLCASSSPTGGRYEQYFGPGTRLTVT.

This clone has a handful of counts. The chain links TRBV29-1 to TRBJ1-2; 11 nucleotides agree with TRBD1. CDR1 SQVTM and CDR2 ANQGSEA come from the germline V gene. CDR3 length equals 15 residues. The V segment lost 4 bases and the J segment 4 bases; nucleotides outside the gene matches: 8. The CDR3 nucleotides are TGCAGCGTTGGCAGGACAGGGGGCGCCTTCTATGGCTACACCTTC. This codes for CSVGRTGGAFYGYTF. The full variable domain, in which reference TRBV29-1 and TRBJ1-2 provide the parts outside the CDR3, is SAVISQKPSRDICQRGTSLTIQCQVDSQVTMMFWYRQQPGQSLTLIATANQGSEATYESGFVIDKFPISRPNLTFSTLTVSNMSPEDSSIYLCSVGRTGGAFYGYTFGSGTRLTVV.

The chain has TRBV9 and TRBJ2-3; TRBD2 is a possible D gene (6 bases). The germline V gene has CDR1 SGDLS and CDR2 YYNGEE. V lost 3 bases and J lost 4, with 12 bases in between. The CDR3 contains 14 residues. The CDR3 sequence is CASSGWGDSDTQYF. Here the CDR3 DNA reads TGTGCCAGCAGCGGTTGGGGGGATTCAGATACGCAGTATTTT. Based on the CDR3 plus reference TRBV9 and TRBJ2-3, the full variable domain is DSGVTQTPKHLITATGQRVTLRCSPRSGDLSVYWYQQSLDQGLQFLIQYYNGEERAKGNILERFSAQQFPDLHSELNLSSLELGDSALYFCASSGWGDSDTQYFGPGTRLTVL.

The genes are TRBV6-2 or TRBV6-3 and TRBJ2-7; 10 bases are shared with TRBD2. Losses at the gene ends were 2 bases for V and 3 bases for J; bases not matched to a gene: 10. The CDR3 is 17 amino acids. Looked up from germline, CDR1 is MNHEY and CDR2 is SVGEGT. This CDR3 reads CASSYGGVASGSYEQYF. The CDR3 nucleotides read TGTGCCAGCAGTTACGGAGGGGTGGCTAGCGGGAGCTACGAGCAGTACTTC.

The J gene is TRBJ2-3, the V gene TRBV27; D is uncertain. The length of the CDR3 is 11 residues. The germline V gene has CDR1 MNHEY and CDR2 SMNVEV (reference sequence). Trimming shortened V by 7 bases and J by 6 bases, and 8 bases separated the two germline ends. As DNA, the CDR3 is TGTGCCAGCATTAATTTGGATACGCAGTATTTT. Residues: CASINLDTQYF.

This clone was observed a handful of times. The chain joins TRBV13 to TRBJ2-3; 8 bases match TRBD2. After removal of 6 bases from V and 4 bases from J, the junction contained 15 bases not matched to a gene. Per germline, CDR1 PRHDT and CDR2 FYEKMQ (reference sequence). The CDR3 is 17 amino acids. DNA for the CDR3: TGTGCCAGCAGTCGAACCCCGGGACTAGGAGGGGCAGATACGCAGTATTTT. This codes for CASSRTPGLGGADTQYF.

The rearrangement joins TRBV9 to TRBJ1-2; D ambiguous. Germline V gene data show CDR1 as SGDLS and CDR2 as YYNGEE. This CDR3 has 12 amino acids. V lost 4 bases, J lost 8 bases, and 12 bases lay in between. The DNA of the CDR3 is TGTGCCAGCAGCCAAAACCCGGGAGGCTACACCTTC. As protein: CASSQNPGGYTF.

The chain couples TRBV6-1 to TRBJ2-7; D gene ambiguous. Between the trimmed V and J ends, which lost 2 bases and 8 bases, there was a span of 13 bases. Germline CDR1 is MNHNS and CDR2 is SASEGT. The CDR3 covers 13 residues. CDR3 nucleotides: TGTGCCAGCAGTGAAATAGCCGGCCACCAGCAGTACTTC. Amino acids: CASSEIAGHQQYF.

The chain links TRBV6-5 to TRBJ1-1, with D perhaps matching TRBD1 (6 bases). V shed 5 bases and J shed 8 bases, with 15 bases lying between them. Germline CDR1 is MNHEY and CDR2 is SVGAGI. The CDR3 runs 13 residues. The CDR3 reads CASSNPGTTEAFF. The DNA for the CDR3 is TGTGCCAGCAGTAATCCCGGGACAACAGAAGCTTTCTTT.

This clone was detected only a few times. V usage is TRBV7-9 and J usage is TRBJ2-5, with D tentatively TRBD2 (5 bases). This CDR3 is 13 amino acids long. Germline assignment: CDR1 SEHNR and CDR2 FQNEAQ (reference sequence). Trimming left V 2 bases short and J 4 bases short, with 8 bases between. CDR3 DNA sequence: TGTGCCAGCAGCTTACCGGGGATAGAGACCCAGTACTTC. This encodes CASSLPGIETQYF.

The chain joins TRBV27 to TRBJ2-7, with D maybe TRBD1 (5 bases). V shed 3 bases and J shed 6 bases, with 15 bases lying between them. This CDR3 contains 14 residues. CDR1 and CDR2 from the germline V gene are MNHEY and SMNVEV (reference sequence). The CDR3 reads CASSFLGEKGEQYF. Here the CDR3 DNA reads TGTGCCAGCAGTTTTCTAGGGGAAAAGGGCGAGCAGTACTTC.

The rearrangement uses TRBV5-5 and TRBJ2-5; D not resolved. The CDR3 has 12 amino acids. CDR1 and CDR2 (germline): SGHKS, YYEKEE (reference sequence). With 0 bases removed from V and 5 bases from J, the gap between germline ends came to 5 bases. The CDR3 nucleotides are TGTGCCAGCAGCTTGGCTATGGAGACCCAGTACTTC. Its protein product is CASSLAMETQYF.

This chain joins TRBV28 and TRBJ2-7; TRBD2 aligns across 14 bases. Germline V gene sequence: CDR1 MDHEN, CDR2 SYDVKM. The V gene end was trimmed by 4 bases and the J gene end by 4 bases; junction bases not matched to a gene: 9. The CDR3 is 17 amino acids. CDR3 sequence reads: CASSSPGLAGVSYEQYF. DNA for the CDR3: TGTGCCAGCAGTTCTCCGGGACTAGCGGGAGTCTCGTACGAGCAGTACTTC.

V usage is TRBV2 and J usage is TRBJ2-1, with 8 bases lining up with TRBD2. Looked up from germline, CDR1 is SNHLY and CDR2 is FYNNEI. V lost 3 bases and J lost 4; bases outside the gene matches: 2. The CDR3 covers 14 residues. Here the CDR3 DNA reads TGTGCCAGCAGTGATACGGGGGGGTACAATGAGCAGTTCTTC. Translation gives CASSDTGGYNEQFF. The full variable domain, its missing parts supplied by reference TRBV2 and TRBJ2-1, is EPEVTQTPSHQVTQMGQEVILRCVPISNHLYFYWYRQILGQKVEFLVSFYNNEISEKSEIFDDQFSVERPDGSNFTLKIRSTKLEDSAMYFCASSDTGGYNEQFFGPGTRLTVL.

The rearrangement joins TRBV18 to TRBJ2-3; 9 bases fit TRBD2. The junction had 7 bases not matched to a gene; V was cut back by 2 bases and J by 4 bases. CDR3 size: 16 residues. Germline CDR1 is KGHSH and CDR2 is LQKENI. The CDR3 region has the DNA TGTGCCAGCTCACCAAATCGACTAGCGGAGGCAGATACGCAGTATTTT. Translating it yields CASSPNRLAEADTQYF.

This chain links TRBV25-1 with TRBJ2-7, with a possible D match to TRBD2 (5 bases). Germline V lookup: CDR1 MGHDK, CDR2 SYGVNS. With 6 bases removed from V and 7 bases from J, the gap between germline ends came to 19 bases. The CDR3 loop spans 14 amino acids. For the CDR3, the DNA is TGTGCCAGCAGCCCCACTGGACTCCGCTGGGAGCAGTACTTC. Protein: CASSPTGLRWEQYF.

This chain joins TRBV5-1 and TRBJ2-2; D may be TRBD2 (5 bases). The germline V and J ends were trimmed by 3 bases and 4 bases, with 13 bases remaining between them. Germline V CDR1 and CDR2: SGHRS, YFSETQ. This CDR3 contains 15 residues. The CDR3 spells CASSWRMGSTGELFF. As DNA, the CDR3 is TGCGCCAGCAGCTGGAGGATGGGTTCCACCGGGGAGCTGTTTTTT.